The T cell receptor (beta chain) described here comes from a study of T cells in tuberculosis. Produced via immunoSEQ multiplex PCR; TCRdb's table is partial and in-frame only. The sample records about 36,000 clones, over 90% being singletons. This CDR3 has 15 residues. Germline CDR1 is SGDLS and CDR2 is YYNGEE. Trimming took 3 bases from V and 5 from J, leaving 18 bases between them. Sequences were obtained from PBMCs. The chain is built from TRBV9 and TRBJ2-7, with a weak D call TRBD2 (6 bases). The source of this sequence is a donor between 10 and 35 years old with latent tuberculosis or without tuberculosis infection. For the CDR3, the DNA is TGTGCCAGCAGCGGGCGGGACTCAAAACATAACGAGCAGTACTTC. Translation gives CASSGRDSKHNEQYF.